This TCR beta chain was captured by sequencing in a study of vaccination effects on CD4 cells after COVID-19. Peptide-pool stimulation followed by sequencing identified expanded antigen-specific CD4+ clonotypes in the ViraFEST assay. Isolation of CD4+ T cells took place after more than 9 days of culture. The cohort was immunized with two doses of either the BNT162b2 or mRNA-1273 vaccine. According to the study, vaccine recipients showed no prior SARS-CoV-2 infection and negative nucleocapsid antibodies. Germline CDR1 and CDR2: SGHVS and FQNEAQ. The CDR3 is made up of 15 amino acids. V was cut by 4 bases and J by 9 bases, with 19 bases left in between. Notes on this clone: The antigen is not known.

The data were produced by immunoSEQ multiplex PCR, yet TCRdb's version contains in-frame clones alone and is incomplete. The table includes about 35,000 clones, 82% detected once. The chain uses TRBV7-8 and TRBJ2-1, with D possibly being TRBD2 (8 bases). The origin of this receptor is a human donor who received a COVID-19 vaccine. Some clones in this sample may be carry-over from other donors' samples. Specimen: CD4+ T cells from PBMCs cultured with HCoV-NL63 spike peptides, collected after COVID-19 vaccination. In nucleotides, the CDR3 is TGTGCCAGCAGCTCAGCGGGGGCCGCAGGGGGTGAGCAGTTCTTC. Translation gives CASSSAGAAGGEQFF. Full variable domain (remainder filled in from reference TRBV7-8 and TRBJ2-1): GAGVSQSPRYKVAKRGQDVALRCDPISGHVSLFWYQQALGQGPEFLTYFQNEAQLDKSGLPSDRFFAERPEGSVSTLKIQRTQQEDSAVYLCASSSAGAAGGEQFFGPGTRLTVL.